Given below is one TCR beta chain in context. No cognate antigen has been identified for it. No much larger clonotype is one base removed from it; base qualities were not supplied. Every donor in the study was a healthy Caucasian. The researchers also sequenced three unrelated adults who were not twins: a male aged 18 to 30, a male aged 50 to 59, and a female aged 50 to 59. Miltenyi CD45RO+ enrichment and human naive T-cell isolation kits were used to isolate memory (CD45RO+) and naive T cells from PBMC. The sample originates from a study of identical twins (TCRdb year 2016). For the wider study: To test whether fetal clonotypes persist, the study used deep sequencing on TCR alpha and beta repertoires from monozygotic twins, unrelated adults of various ages, and cord blood. To rule out contamination, the twin experiments were replicated at different times with different library preparation protocols. What the work shows at the level of the full study, not this receptor alone: Compared with coincidental sharing between unrelated individuals, out-of-frame TCR alpha sequences shared between twins showed an excess of sequences with low generation probability. Out-of-frame TCR alpha sharing in monozygotic twins was systematically underestimated by recombination models, whereas sharing between unrelated individuals was in agreement with the recombination models. In beta out-of-frame sequences, excess twin sharing was weaker, because having fewer shared sequences lowered the signal-to-noise ratio. Fewer insertions were carried by abundant cord blood beta clonotypes, a similar but weaker trend appeared in young adult naive repertoires, and no such trend appeared in memory repertoires. Invariant T cells such as MAIT and iNKT could partly confound zero-insertion analyses, although diverse VJ usage argued against such confounding for most clonotypes. Because the same donors could not be followed over many years, the conclusions relied on cross-sectional statistical analysis.

V ends up 3 bases short and J 8 bases short, with an unmatched junction base count of 8. From the cysteine through the phenylalanine, the CDR3 covers 15 amino acids. The read is trimmed to its CDR3 DNA, 45 bases read in frame from base 1. The library came from 5' RACE. Sequencing used an Illumina HiSeq 2000. A universal primer binding site was introduced by template switching, and a unique molecular identifier was present in the final cDNA, enabling accurate counting of TCR cDNA molecules. First-strand cDNA for TCR alpha and beta chains was synthesized from specific primers in the conserved constant-segment region. Each cDNA library was double barcoded, with a SMART-Mk sample barcode plus Illumina barcodes, to control for contamination. TruSeq adapter sequences and Illumina sample barcodes were added in two successive PCR steps. TCR alpha and beta cDNA libraries were sequenced on the Illumina HiSeq platform with custom primers. Processing in the source paper ran as follows. MiGEC processed the raw reads to extract unique molecular identifiers, while MiXCR was used to determine the CDR3 positions. Recombination models were inferred per individual with the repgenHMM and IGoR tools using an EM algorithm. The tcR package in R was used for shared clonotype analysis, with sharing normalized by the product of cloneset sizes. To study raw recombination without the effects of thymic and clonal selection, out-of-frame nonproductive sequences were analyzed. TCRdb took the public reads, trimmed them with fastp at Q25, ran MiXCR for clone calling and kept in-frame beta chains. Every distinct CDR3 protein forms one entry, paired with its most common genes and DNA. TCRdb, not the authors, supplied the V and J calls. The sample contains hundreds of thousands of distinct CDR3 sequences, roughly 6% of them found a single time. The ten largest account for approximately 2% of the sample.

The clonotype comes from a man between 18 and 35 years old in good health. Material: naive T cells sorted from blood. Read against the paper, the sample's cell subset or site label means: cells isolated with a human naive T-cell isolation kit. The chain is made from TRBV12-3 or TRBV12-4 and TRBJ2-2; TRBD2 agrees with 8 junctional bases. In nucleotides, the sequence is TGTGCCAGCAGTTTCAGCGGGAGTGTTGCGGGGGAGCTGTTTTTT. It codes for CASSFSGSVAGELFF.